This T cell receptor beta chain was sequenced in a study of cytomegalovirus exposure and HLA in healthy donors. Overall study context: As released early, the data held roughly 85 million unique TCRs from HLA-typed donors. Regarding the study as a whole: About 87% or about 30% of the time was how often most TCR beta V segments were productive, according to an earlier analysis.

Turning to this clone: The antigen is undetermined.

At sampling all donors were nominally healthy, likely with unrecorded immune exposures. The PCR ran on 60 Vbeta and 13 Jbeta primers. Produced via immunoSEQ multiplex PCR; TCRdb's table is partial and in-frame only. The table records approximately 130,000 clones, roughly 85% of them present only once. Germline V CDR1 and CDR2: LNHDA, SQIVND (reference sequence). V trimming: 6 bases; J trimming: 5 bases; junction bases outside the gene matches: 13. The CDR3 covers 15 residues. The chain has TRBV19 and TRBJ2-7, with 7 bases aligning to TRBD2. This receptor was obtained from a woman in her 30s in good health and CMV-seropositive. Sequencing was performed on PBMCs. This chain's CDR3 is CASSFKGREFDEQYF. For the CDR3, the DNA is TGTGCCAGTAGCTTTAAGGGGCGGGAGTTCGACGAGCAGTACTTC.